Each of the 13 T cell receptor beta chains below was sequenced from the same sample in a study of Graves' ophthalmopathy and Graves' hyperthyroidism. Amplification targeted the TCR beta CDR3 regions, with RNA transcripts as the source material. First-round RT-PCR relied on HTBI primers, and a second-round multiplex PCR came next. TCRdb re-called the multiplex PCR reads through MiXCR, storing one row per CDR3 protein. This table holds 900,000 to 1,200,000 distinct CDR3 sequences, roughly 35% found once. Sequencing was carried out using peripheral blood or thyroid tissue (not recorded which). The receptors were gathered from an adult man with Graves' hyperthyroidism.

This clonotype came up many times. V is TRBV20-1 and J is TRBJ2-7, with D perhaps assigned TRBD1 or TRBD2 (6 bases each). From germline, CDR1 is DFQATT and CDR2 SNEGSKA (reference sequence). V was pared by 3 bases and J by 7 bases, with 16 bases between. The length of the CDR3 is 13 residues. The CDR3 spells CSASQGRRGEQYF. DNA of the CDR3: TGCAGTGCTAGTCAAGGCCGGAGGGGGGAGCAGTACTTC.

This clonotype was detected many times. The chain is built from TRBV10-1 and TRBJ1-5; D is uncertain. Germline V gene lookup returns CDR1 WNHNN and CDR2 SYGVQD (reference sequence). Trimming left V 7 bases short and J 3 bases short, with 13 bases between. This CDR3 is built from 14 residues. Written as DNA, the CDR3 is TGCGCCAGCACCCTTTTCAGGCCCAATCAGCCCCAGCATTTT. Residues: CASTLFRPNQPQHF.

The chain couples TRBV4-3 to TRBJ1-1; TRBD1 is a possible D gene (6 bases). The CDR3 runs to 15 residues. Trimming pared 0 bases from V and 11 bases from J, leaving 19 bases between. Per the germline V gene, CDR1 is LGHNA and CDR2 is YSLEER. DNA for the CDR3: TGCGCCAGCAGCCAAGAGCCCAGGGGTGTAGTGTGGGCTTTCTTT. This sequence encodes CASSQEPRGVVWAFF.

About this clonotype: At one end the junction does not follow the germline gene, possibly because of a read error. The chain links TRBV9 to TRBJ2-7, with 9 bases that match TRBD1. The CDR3 length is 14 residues. CDR1 is SGDLS, CDR2 YYNGEE, per germline. The CDR3, as DNA: TGTGCCAGCAGCTCAACAGGGGGCGTTTACGAGCAGTGCTTC. Protein sequence: CASSSTGGVYEQCF.

In its sample, this clonotype was seen a few times. The V and J genes are TRBV15 and TRBJ1-2; D gene ambiguous. In germline, CDR1 is LNHNV, CDR2 YYDKDF (reference sequence). CDR3 length equals 16 residues. V shed 0 bases and J shed 0 bases, with 11 bases lying between them. In DNA, the CDR3 is TGTGCCACCAGCAGAGATACGTCGACTTCTAACTATGGCTACACCTTC. Its translation is CATSRDTSTSNYGYTF. The entire variable domain, with the rest obtained from reference TRBV15 and TRBJ1-2, is as follows: DAMVIQNPRYQVTQFGKPVTLSCSQTLNHNVMYWYQQKSSQAPKLLFHYYDKDFNNEADTPDNFQSRRPNTSFCFLDIRSPGLGDTAMYLCATSRDTSTSNYGYTFGSGTRLTVV.

This clonotype appeared many times. The chain joins TRBV9 to TRBJ2-7; possibly TRBD2 for D (5 bases). Trimming took 0 bases from V and 5 from J, leaving 15 bases between them. The CDR3 runs 15 residues. Germline CDR1 is SGDLS and CDR2 is YYNGEE. The CDR3 DNA reads as TGTGCCAGCAGCGTAGGTGCCGGGGTATCCCACGAGCAGTACTTC. This encodes CASSVGAGVSHEQYF. Looking up the rest from reference TRBV9 and TRBJ2-7 gives the full variable domain: DSGVTQTPKHLITATGQRVTLRCSPRSGDLSVYWYQQSLDQGLQFLIQYYNGEERAKGNILERFSAQQFPDLHSELNLSSLELGDSALYFCASSVGAGVSHEQYFGPGTRLTVT.

A remark on this clonotype: A junction end diverges from the germline sequence, so it may reflect a read error. The chain employs TRBV10-2 and TRBJ2-5; 14 nucleotides match TRBD2. The DNA end is more similar to TRBJ2-1, so the J call may be wrong. CDR1 WSHSY and CDR2 SAAADI come from the germline V gene. This CDR3 has 16 amino acids. CDR3 in DNA: TGTGCCAGCGTCACAGGGACTAGCGGGGGCCACAATGAGCAGTTCTTC. Translation: CASVTGTSGGHNEQFF.

Ten or more counts support this clonotype. This chain joins TRBV7-2 and TRBJ1-2; weak D call: TRBD1 (5 bases). V lost 6 bases and J lost 4, with 18 bases in between. The CDR3 is 15 residues long. CDR1 SGHTA and CDR2 FQGNSA come from the germline V gene. The CDR3 DNA sequence: TGTGCCAGCAGTCCAGGGTCCACAGGATTCTATGGCTACACCTTC. As protein: CASSPGSTGFYGYTF.

The chain couples TRBV7-9 to TRBJ1-6, with D possibly TRBD1 on 5 matching bases. CDR1 is SEHNR, CDR2 FQNEAQ, per germline (reference sequence). Between the trimmed V and J ends, which lost 5 bases and 7 bases, there was a span of 18 bases. The CDR3 is 16 amino acids. The CDR3, as DNA: TGTGCCAGCAGCCGGAAAGCCCCCCAGGGAAATTCACCCCTCCACTTT. Its protein product is CASSRKAPQGNSPLHF.

The chain couples TRBV10-2 to TRBJ1-3, with D unresolved. Trimming removed 2 bases at V and 13 bases at J, with 12 bases between. The CDR3 runs 12 residues. CDR1 WSHSY and CDR2 SAAADI come from the germline V gene. The CDR3 DNA reads TGCGCCAGCAGTGAGCATGGCATTCCTATATATTTT. Its protein is CASSEHGIPIYF.

In this sample, this clonotype turned up a few times. The chain has TRBV7-9 and TRBJ1-1, with 7 bases matching TRBD1. Germline-derived CDR1 and CDR2 are SEHNR and FQNEAQ (reference sequence). V shed 4 bases, J shed 4 bases, and the junction held 9 bases outside the gene matches. The CDR3 extends over 15 amino acids. As DNA, the CDR3 is TGTGCCAGCAGCTCAATGACAGGGATCGGCACTGAAGCTTTCTTT. It is translated as CASSSMTGIGTEAFF.

This clonotype has only a few counts. The rearrangement joins TRBV9 to TRBJ2-7; D call uncertain. CDR3 length: 15 residues. V lost 4 bases and J lost 0, with 14 bases in between. CDR1 is SGDLS, CDR2 YYNGEE, per germline. DNA of the CDR3: TGTGCCAGCAGCATTTCACAAAATCCCTCCTACGAGCAGTACTTC. It codes for CASSISQNPSYEQYF.

This clonotype was picked up one time. This rearrangement joins TRBV7-8 to TRBJ1-2; D is unresolved. CDR3 length equals 13 residues. Germline V gene data show CDR1 as SGHVS and CDR2 as FQNEAQ. Between the trimmed V and J ends, which lost 3 bases and 14 bases, there was a span of 19 bases. This chain's CDR3 is CASSFTETRGLTF. CDR3 DNA: TGTGCCAGCAGCTTCACTGAGACCCGGGGTTTGACCTTC.